These T cell receptor beta chains were read from a single sample in a study of T cells expressing NK-cell markers. TCRdb re-called the 5' RACE reads; one entry per CDR3 protein, DNA not given. This sample contains around 100,000 distinct CDR3 sequences. The sequencing sample was made of blood T cells: a sorted CD56 or NKG2C T cell subset, CD4+ or CD8+ T cells, or bulk PBMC T cells (not recorded which). These receptors came from a woman aged 18-70 years in good health. Each CDR3 is given with its conserved first and last residue. Some rows mark clone size as missing; the rest say once, few, many or name a class of expanded clone.

TRBJ1-4 TRBV12-3/TRBV12-4 - CASSRTRGRGEKLFF
TRBJ2-1 TRBV28 - CASREGGREVLDEQFF
TRBJ2-3 TRBV28 - CASSFRSTDTQYF
TRBJ1-1 TRBV12-3/TRBV12-4 - CASGGFGTEAFF
TRBJ2-3 TRBV4-3 - CASSQASRSTDTQYF
TRBJ2-7 TRBV20-1 - CSARDPRDDSYEQYF
TRBJ1-1 TRBV4-3 - CASSQEPGVNTEAFF
TRBJ2-1 TRBV3-1 - CASRNPGTDNEQFF
TRBJ1-1 TRBV12-3/TRBV12-4 - CASTQGPEAFF
TRBJ2-2 TRBV5-1 - CASSFTGGRYTGELFF
TRBJ2-1 TRBV15 - CATSRDWGPDEQFF
TRBJ1-2 TRBV19 - CATGPPNYGYTF
TRBJ2-7 TRBV5-1 large CASSLVWGPTYEQYF
TRBJ1-6 TRBV27 - CASTDSPSRPLHF
TRBJ1-1 TRBV6-5 - CASSYPRAGGVTEAFF
TRBJ2-7 TRBV10-3 - CAISESGGQSYEQYF
TRBJ2-2 TRBV5-7 - CASPPPQDAYPGGELFF
TRBJ2-2 TRBV28 - CASSRDPSGAGELFF
TRBJ2-3 TRBV9 - CASSVSRAFTDTQYF
TRBJ2-7 TRBV29-1 - CSATGTSDDYEQYF
TRBJ1-5 TRBV15 - CATSRSNQPQHF
TRBJ2-7 TRBV5-6 - CASSLVTDEQYF
TRBJ2-1 TRBV6-2/TRBV6-3 - CASSYFRGTHYNEQFF
TRBJ2-1 TRBV6-1 - CASSKEVGQGNEQFF
TRBJ2-1 TRBV20-1 - CSARDLEAGYVNNEQFF
TRBJ1-4 TRBV7-6 - CASSLAVREKLFF
TRBJ2-2 TRBV9 - CASSPTSRGAGELFF
TRBJ2-3 TRBV14 - CASSQVGTSGPTDTQYF
TRBJ2-5 TRBV24-1 - CATSPPGGTQYF
TRBJ1-2 TRBV12-3/TRBV12-4 - CASSDSYGYTF
TRBJ2-5 TRBV12-3/TRBV12-4 - CASSPFATKETQYF
TRBJ2-3 TRBV5-4 - CASSWTGQGTDTQYF
TRBJ2-5 TRBV4-3 - CASSQDKVQGQKETQYF
TRBJ2-7 TRBV4-2 - CASSQVGSDSYEQYF
TRBJ2-5 TRBV6-5 - CASSYPGQQETQYF
TRBJ2-7 TRBV7-6 - CASSLVGQGVNEQYF
TRBJ2-3 TRBV12-3/TRBV12-4 - CASSFPSERGDTDTQYF
TRBJ2-3 TRBV12-3/TRBV12-4 - CASSFPWGRGADTQYF
TRBJ2-3 TRBV7-2 - CASSYLRLDATDTQYF
TRBJ2-6 TRBV5-1 - CASSLARVGANVLTF
TRBJ2-2 TRBV3-1 - CASSQELREVTGELFF
TRBJ2-1 TRBV4-3 - CASSPGTSRNNEQFF
TRBJ2-1 TRBV6-5 - CASRQGVNEQFF
TRBJ2-7 TRBV29-1 - CSVVPGQVPYEQYF
TRBJ2-6 TRBV7-6 - CASSLGTASSGANVLTF
TRBJ2-1 TRBV6-2/TRBV6-3 - CASRPRDREASEQFF
TRBJ1-1 TRBV9 - CASSSGGADTEAFF
TRBJ2-5 TRBV4-1 - CASSLEQETQYF
TRBJ2-6 TRBV28 - CASTLSGANVLTF
TRBJ1-1 TRBV29-1 - CSAADRGGAEAFF
TRBJ2-7 TRBV7-2 - CASSLTPDYSYEQYF
TRBJ2-5 TRBV29-1 - CSVTPKQETQYF
TRBJ2-7 TRBV20-1 - CSARAASGTELYEQYF
TRBJ2-7 TRBV19 - CASSSRTGGFYEQYF
TRBJ2-5 TRBV13 - CASSAEETQYF
TRBJ2-7 TRBV19 - CASNPRDNSYEQYF